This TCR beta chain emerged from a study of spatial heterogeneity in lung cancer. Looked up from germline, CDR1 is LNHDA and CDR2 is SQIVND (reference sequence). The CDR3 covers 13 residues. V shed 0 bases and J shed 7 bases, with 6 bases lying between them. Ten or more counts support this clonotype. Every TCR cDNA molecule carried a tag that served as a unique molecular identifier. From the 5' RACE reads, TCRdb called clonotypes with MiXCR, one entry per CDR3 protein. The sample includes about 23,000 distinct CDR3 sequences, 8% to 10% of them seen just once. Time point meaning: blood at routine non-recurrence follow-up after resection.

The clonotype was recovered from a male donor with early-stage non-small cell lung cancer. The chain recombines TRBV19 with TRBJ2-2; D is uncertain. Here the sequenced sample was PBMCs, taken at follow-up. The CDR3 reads CASSIDLNGELFF. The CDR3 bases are TGTGCCAGTAGTATAGACCTGAACGGGGAGCTGTTTTTT.